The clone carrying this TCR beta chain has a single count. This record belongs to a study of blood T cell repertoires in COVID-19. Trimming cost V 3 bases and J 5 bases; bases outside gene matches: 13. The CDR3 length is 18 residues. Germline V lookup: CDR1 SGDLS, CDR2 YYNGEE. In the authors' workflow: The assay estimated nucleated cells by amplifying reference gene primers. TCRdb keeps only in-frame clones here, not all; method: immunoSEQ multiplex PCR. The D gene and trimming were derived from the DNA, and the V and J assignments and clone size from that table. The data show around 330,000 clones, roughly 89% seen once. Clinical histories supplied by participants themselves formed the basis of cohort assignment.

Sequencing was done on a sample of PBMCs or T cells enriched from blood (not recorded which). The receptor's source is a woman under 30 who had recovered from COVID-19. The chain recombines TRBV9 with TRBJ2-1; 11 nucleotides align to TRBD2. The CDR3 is CASSGNPLAGVRDNEQFF. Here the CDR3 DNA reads TGTGCCAGCAGCGGAAACCCACTAGCGGGAGTTAGGGACAATGAGCAGTTCTTC.